This TCR beta chain was retrieved from a study of control samples from healthy donors and cancer patients. Measured with immunoSEQ multiplex PCR; TCRdb has only the in-frame clones, and not every one. This table has about 94,000 clones, about nine tenths appearing once. The CDR3 extends over 13 amino acids. Trimming stripped 11 bases from V and 1 base from J, with 14 bases between. This chain links TRBV12-3 or TRBV12-4 with TRBJ1-1; D gene unclear. This sequence originates from a woman aged 18-29 years in good health. The sequenced sample consisted of blood. The CDR3 reads CASPSEGNTEAFF. The CDR3 coding sequence is TGTGCCTCCCCTTCGGAGGGGAACACTGAAGCTTTCTTT.